This record concerns one TCR beta chain sequence. Its specificity is not known. Using immunoSEQ multiplex PCR, the repertoire was profiled, and TCRdb retains in-frame clones only, with some absent. The data hold 73,000 or so clones, with 85% observed a single time. The CDR3 contains 15 residues. The entry originates in a study of OX40 agonist ivuxolimab in advanced cancers. Overall study findings and caveats: Expanded peripheral T-cell antigen specificity went undetermined.

The rearrangement joins TRBV12-2 to TRBJ2-3. TRBV12-2 is deemed a pseudogene. The origin of this receptor is an adult with an advanced solid tumor such as melanoma, head and neck, liver or kidney cancer. Source: CD4+ or CD8+ T cells sorted from blood, taken in a trial of the OX40 agonist ivuxolimab. This CDR3 is CASRPGRGRGDTQYF. The CDR3 nucleotides are TGTGCAAGTCGCCCAGGGAGGGGGCGAGGAGATACGCAGTATTTT.